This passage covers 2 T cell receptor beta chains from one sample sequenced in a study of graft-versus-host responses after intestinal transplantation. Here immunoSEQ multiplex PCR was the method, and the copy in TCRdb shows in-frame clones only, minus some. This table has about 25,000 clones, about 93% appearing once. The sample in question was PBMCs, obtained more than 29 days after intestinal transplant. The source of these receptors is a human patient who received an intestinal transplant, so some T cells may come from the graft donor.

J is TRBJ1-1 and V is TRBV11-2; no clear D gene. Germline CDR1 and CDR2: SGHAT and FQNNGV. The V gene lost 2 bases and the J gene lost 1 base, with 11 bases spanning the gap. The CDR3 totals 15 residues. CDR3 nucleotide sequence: TGTGCCAGCAGCTTATATGGGCAGGCGAACACTGAAGCTTTCTTT. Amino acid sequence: CASSLYGQANTEAFF.

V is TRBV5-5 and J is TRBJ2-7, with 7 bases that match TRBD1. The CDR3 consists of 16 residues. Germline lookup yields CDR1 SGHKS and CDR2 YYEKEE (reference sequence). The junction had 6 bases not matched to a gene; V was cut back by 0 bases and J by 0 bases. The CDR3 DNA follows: TGTGCCAGCAGCTTGGGACCGACAGGGAGCTCCTACGAGCAGTACTTC. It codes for CASSLGPTGSSYEQYF.